This passage covers 31 T cell receptor beta chains from one sample sequenced in a study of breast tumors, draining lymph nodes, adjacent tissues. Axillary draining lymph nodes of breast cancer patients supplied the node samples. In TCRdb, the multiplex PCR reads were re-called with MiXCR into one record per CDR3 protein. Found here are around 150,000 distinct CDR3 sequences, 20% to 25% of them singletons; the top ten hold approximately 2.7%. Material: axillary lymph node tissue. The receptor set was obtained from a female donor with breast cancer. Some clones in this sample may be carry-over from other donors' samples.

Note on this clonotype: A much more abundant neighbour one base away suggests this may be a read error. J is TRBJ2-1 and V is TRBV5-8; D is perhaps TRBD1 (6 bases). The CDR3 sequence is 15 residues long. Germline assignment: CDR1 SGHTS and CDR2 YDEGEE. The CDR3 sequence is CASSLLTGPYNGQFF. CDR3 DNA sequence: TGTGCCAGCAGCTTGTTGACAGGTCCCTACAATGGGCAGTTCTTC.

This clonotype was detected ten times or more. The rearrangement joins TRBV11-1 to TRBJ1-6; the match to TRBD1 covers 11 bases. V was clipped by 1 base and J by 8 bases; unmatched bases: 7. The CDR3 consists of 17 residues. Germline assignment: CDR1 SGHAT and CDR2 FQDESV (reference sequence). CDR3 coding DNA: TGTGCCAGCAGCTTAGATGGGCCGGGACAGGGGGATTCACCCCTCCACTTT. Its translation is CASSLDGPGQGDSPLHF.

As concerns this clonotype: Since no conserved phenylalanine or tryptophan closes the CDR3, a read error is the likely cause. The chain recombines TRBV25-1 with TRBJ2-2; 9 nucleotides agree with TRBD1. Germline CDR1 and CDR2: MGHDK and SYGVNS. The CDR3 contains 15 residues. The V gene end was trimmed by 6 bases and the J gene end by 5 bases; junction bases not matched to a gene: 7. The CDR3 bases are TGTGCCAGCAGCGACAGGGGGAGGGGTACCGGGGAGCTGTTTGTT. Residues: CASSDRGRGTGELFV.

The sample holds many counts of this clonotype. The chain has TRBV6-5 and TRBJ2-7, with D perhaps being TRBD1 or TRBD2 (5 bases each). CDR1 MNHEY and CDR2 SVGAGI come from the germline V gene. The V end lost 5 bases, the J end lost 1 base, and 12 bases lay between the germline ends. The CDR3 runs to 14 residues. The CDR3 nucleotides are TGTGCCAGCAGTAAGGGGAGTCGTTCCTACGAGCAGTACTTC. It specifies CASSKGSRSYEQYF.

This clonotype was seen more than once but under ten times. The chain couples TRBV19 to TRBJ2-2, with D perhaps matching TRBD2 (5 bases). The CDR3 loop spans 15 amino acids. The germline CDR1 and CDR2 sequences are LNHDA and SQIVND (reference sequence). The V and J ends lost 5 bases and 6 bases respectively, with 16 bases between them. The CDR3 protein is CASSLRTGQPGELFF. The CDR3, as DNA: TGTGCCAGTAGTTTGAGGACTGGCCAGCCCGGGGAGCTGTTTTTT.

Comments on this clonotype: A much larger clone sits a single nucleotide away, making a read error possible. The V call is TRBV20-1, the J call TRBJ2-5; D call uncertain. Germline V gene sequence: CDR1 DFQATT, CDR2 SNEGSKA (reference sequence). The CDR3 is 13 residues long. This chain's CDR3 is CGVLRNSQETQYF. The DNA of the CDR3 is TGCGGTGTTTTGCGGAACTCCCAAGAGACCCAGTACTTC.

As to this clonotype: A much larger clone differs by one base, so this may be a read error. The chain combines TRBV10-1 with TRBJ2-5; TRBD2 matches 9 bases. Per germline, CDR1 WNHNN and CDR2 SYGVQD (reference sequence). The CDR3 extends over 17 amino acids. With V trimmed by 0 bases and J by 4 bases, 9 bases remained unmatched. CDR3 loop: CASSESTVAGDVETQYF. CDR3 sequence (DNA): TGCGCCAGCAGTGAGTCTACGGTAGCGGGAGACGTAGAGACCCAGTACTTC.

This clonotype was seen many times. This chain joins TRBV6-5 and TRBJ2-5; perhaps TRBD2 as D (6 bases). This CDR3 region has 14 residues. V was cut by 0 bases and J by 9 bases, with 14 bases left in between. Germline V gene data show CDR1 as MNHEY and CDR2 as SVGAGI. The CDR3 protein is CASSYSRSSGAQYF. CDR3 DNA sequence: TGTGCCAGCAGTTACTCGCGCTCCTCGGGGGCCCAGTACTTC.

This clonotype was seen many times. The CDR3 protein is CASSKTGPGDTQYF. In DNA, the CDR3 is TGCGCCAGCAGCAAGACAGGGCCCGGGGATACGCAGTATTTT. The V and J genes are TRBV5-1 and TRBJ2-3; 7 positions agree with TRBD1. Trimming at V came to 4 bases and at J to 6 bases, leaving 8 bases not matched to a gene. Germline-derived CDR1 and CDR2 are SGHRS and YFSETQ. CDR3 length: 14 residues.

This clonotype has a count of ten or more. V and J are TRBV6-1 and TRBJ2-5; D possibly corresponds to TRBD1 (5 bases). Germline V CDR1 and CDR2: MNHNS, SASEGT. This CDR3 spans 14 amino acids. V lost 6 bases and J lost 2, with 13 bases in between. The CDR3 reads CASRPSRGQETQYF. CDR3 coding DNA: TGTGCCAGCAGGCCCAGTAGGGGTCAAGAGACCCAGTACTTC.

This clonotype was seen many times. This rearrangement joins TRBV6-1 to TRBJ2-1; maybe TRBD1 (6 bases). V lost 4 bases and J 10 bases, leaving 14 bases between the germline ends. The length of the CDR3 is 13 residues. The V gene's germline CDR1 is MNHNS and CDR2 SASEGT. CDR3 sequence: CASSADSVGEQFF. CDR3 nucleotide sequence: TGTGCCAGCAGTGCGGACAGCGTCGGCGAGCAGTTCTTC.

This clonotype has ten or more counts. The chain uses TRBV2 and TRBJ2-7; no clear D. The CDR3 runs to 11 residues. Looked up from germline, CDR1 is SNHLY and CDR2 is FYNNEI. V was clipped by 7 bases and J by 3 bases, with 7 bases between them. The CDR3 sequence is CASTRDYEQYF. The CDR3 coding sequence is TGTGCCAGCACAAGGGACTACGAGCAGTACTTC.

This clonotype was seen many times. The V and J genes are TRBV7-3 and TRBJ2-3; D may be TRBD1 (6 bases). The CDR3 sequence is 14 residues long. V lost 5 bases and J lost 1, with 10 bases in between. Per the germline V gene, CDR1 is SGHTA and CDR2 is FQGTGA. The CDR3 here is CASSPNRGTDTQYF. The CDR3 DNA reads as TGTGCCAGCAGCCCGAACAGGGGCACAGATACGCAGTATTTT.

This sequence joins TRBV7-8 and TRBJ2-1; 11 bases agree with TRBD2. The CDR3 covers 15 residues. V shed 5 bases, J shed 9 bases, and the junction held 9 bases outside the gene matches. Germline V gene lookup returns CDR1 SGHVS and CDR2 FQNEAQ. CDR3 protein: CASSLKISGRAEQFF. For the CDR3, the DNA is TGTGCCAGCAGCCTAAAAATTAGCGGGAGGGCTGAGCAGTTCTTC.

In this sample, this clonotype turned up many times. The chain recombines TRBV5-1 with TRBJ2-1; 10 bases map to TRBD2. The J segment lost 8 bases and the V segment lost 0 bases, leaving 8 bases of the junction unmatched. The CDR3 is made up of 16 amino acids. Germline lookup yields CDR1 SGHRS and CDR2 YFSETQ. CDR3 in amino acids: CASSLEGLAGVYEQFF. The CDR3 DNA reads TGCGCCAGCAGCTTGGAGGGGCTAGCGGGAGTGTATGAGCAGTTCTTC.

The gene calls are TRBV28 and TRBJ2-2; no reliable D call. The germline V gene encodes CDR1 MDHEN and CDR2 SYDVKM. Trimming stripped 9 bases from V and 4 bases from J, with 9 bases between. The CDR3 loop spans 12 amino acids. As DNA, the CDR3 is TGTGCCAGTCGACGGCGCACCGGGGAGCTGTTTTTT. Amino acid sequence: CASRRRTGELFF.

Worth noting for this clonotype: A much larger clone lies one base from this, so it may be a read error. The CDR3 ends on some other residue instead of the conserved phenylalanine or tryptophan, so this is likely a read error. This chain joins TRBV5-4 and TRBJ2-3; the D gene is possibly TRBD1 (6 bases). CDR1 and CDR2 (germline): SGHNT, YYREEE (reference sequence). The germline V and J ends were trimmed by 5 bases and 0 bases, with 13 bases remaining between them. The CDR3 runs 15 residues. The CDR3: CASRIGQRSTDTQYL. The CDR3 DNA reads as TGTGCCAGCAGGATCGGACAGCGAAGCACAGATACGCAGTATTTA.

This clonotype appeared many times. For the CDR3, the DNA is TGTGCCAGTAGTATAGGAACTAGCGGCACAGATACGCAGTATTTT. Protein sequence: CASSIGTSGTDTQYF. The chain carries TRBV19 and TRBJ2-3, with TRBD2 matching 7 bases. Germline lookup yields CDR1 LNHDA and CDR2 SQIVND (reference sequence). The CDR3 has 15 amino acids. Unmatched junction bases numbered 2, after V lost 1 base and J lost 1 base.

The table lists this clonotype with many counts. The V and J genes are TRBV6-6 and TRBJ1-2; tentative D call: TRBD1 (5 bases). Trimming shortened V by 2 bases and J by 5 bases, and 12 bases separated the two germline ends. Germline V gene sequence: CDR1 MNHNY, CDR2 SVGAGI (reference sequence). The CDR3 contains 14 residues. The CDR3: CASSYSPTVYGYTF. The DNA of the CDR3 is TGTGCCAGCAGTTACAGCCCGACAGTTTATGGCTACACCTTC.

This clonotype was detected ten times or more. The chain has TRBV7-9 and TRBJ2-7, with D perhaps being TRBD1 or TRBD2 (5 bases each). The germline CDR1 and CDR2 sequences are SEHNR and FQNEAQ (reference sequence). CDR3 length equals 14 residues. V lost 4 bases, J lost 7 bases, and 17 bases lay in between. The CDR3 protein is CASSSRDGPREQYF. The DNA of the CDR3 is TGTGCCAGCAGCTCCCGGGACGGTCCGCGGGAGCAGTACTTC.

At least ten counts were recorded for this clonotype. V is TRBV2 and J is TRBJ1-5, with unresolved D. There are 15 residues in the CDR3. V lost 3 bases and J 6 bases, leaving 15 bases between the germline ends. Germline V gene data show CDR1 as SNHLY and CDR2 as FYNNEI. CDR3 residues: CASSDLAGGGQPQHF. The DNA for the CDR3 is TGTGCCAGCAGTGATTTGGCAGGCGGTGGTCAGCCCCAGCATTTT.

This clonotype has more than one count but fewer than ten. The chain links TRBV28 to TRBJ2-7, with 11 nucleotides matching TRBD1. CDR1 is MDHEN and CDR2 is SYDVKM in the germline V gene. The CDR3 has 15 residues. V was pared by 1 base and J by 3 bases, with 2 bases of the junction left unmatched. In DNA, the CDR3 is TGTGCCAGCAGTTTATCCGGGACAGGGGGCTACGAGCAGTACTTC. Protein: CASSLSGTGGYEQYF.

About this clonotype: This sequence may be a read error, since a much larger clone differs from it by one base. No conserved phenylalanine or tryptophan ends this CDR3, so it is likely a read error. CDR3 sequence: CASSPLTGSSYNSPLHL. CDR3 DNA: TGTGCCAGCAGTCCACTGACAGGGAGCTCCTATAATTCACCCCTCCACCTT. The rearrangement uses TRBV27 and TRBJ1-6; 7 bases agree with TRBD1. The V gene end was trimmed by 5 bases and the J gene end by 0 bases; junction bases not matched to a gene: 7. CDR3 length: 17 residues. Germline V gene data show CDR1 as MNHEY and CDR2 as SMNVEV (reference sequence).

This clonotype was counted ten times or more. The chain carries TRBV20-1 and TRBJ1-5; 7 bases map to TRBD1. J was trimmed by 5 bases and V by 2 bases; bases with no gene match: 3. The germline CDR1 and CDR2 sequences are DFQATT and SNEGSKA (reference sequence). CDR3 length: 13 residues. CDR3 sequence reads: CSARNRGYQPQHF. CDR3 bases: TGCAGTGCTAGAAACAGGGGCTATCAGCCCCAGCATTTT.

This clonotype appeared many times. V and J are TRBV15 and TRBJ2-2; D is ambiguous. The V gene lost 1 base and the J gene lost 6 bases, with 15 bases spanning the gap. Looked up from germline, CDR1 is LNHNV and CDR2 is YYDKDF (reference sequence). The CDR3 loop spans 16 amino acids. The CDR3 region has the DNA TGTGCCACCAGCAGAGGAGAGCGTTCAGACGCCGGGGAGCTGTTTTTT. As protein: CATSRGERSDAGELFF.

This clonotype was recorded at least ten times. The chain couples TRBV20-1 to TRBJ2-3, with 14 bases fitting TRBD2. Germline-derived CDR1 and CDR2 are DFQATT and SNEGSKA (reference sequence). The CDR3 extends over 22 amino acids. The junction had 23 bases not matched to a gene; V was cut back by 3 bases and J by 3 bases. The CDR3: CSASGLGLAGAASILRTDTQYF. The CDR3 DNA reads as TGCAGTGCTAGTGGTCTGGGACTAGCGGGAGCGGCCTCAATTCTCAGGACAGATACGCAGTATTTT.

This clonotype was seen repeatedly, ten times or more. The V call is TRBV5-1, the J call TRBJ2-5; D uncertain. The CDR3 contains 14 residues. V lost 0 bases and J 0 bases, leaving 6 bases between the germline ends. Germline CDR1 and CDR2: SGHRS and YFSETQ. The CDR3 loop is CASSLAVNQETQYF. DNA of the CDR3: TGCGCCAGCAGCTTGGCAGTAAACCAAGAGACCCAGTACTTC.

Comment on this clonotype: Possible read error: a much larger clone is one base away. The chain uses TRBV9 and TRBJ2-1; D tentatively fits TRBD1 or TRBD2 (5 bases each). The V gene's germline CDR1 is SGDLS and CDR2 YYNGEE. This CDR3 has 14 residues. In nucleotides, the CDR3 is TGTGCCAGCAACCCCGACAGACTAAACAATGGGCAGTTCTTC. Translation: CASNPDRLNNGQFF. The whole variable domain, remainder taken from reference TRBV9 and TRBJ2-1, is DSGVTQTPKHLITATGQRVTLRCSPRSGDLSVYWYQQSLDQGLQFLIQYYNGEERAKGNILERFSAQQFPDLHSELNLSSLELGDSALYFCASNPDRLNNGQFFGPGTRLTVL.

Concerning this clonotype itself: A read error may be the cause here, since a much bigger clone is one base away. This is likely a read error, given that the CDR3 carries no conserved phenylalanine or tryptophan at its end. This chain uses TRBV5-8 with TRBJ2-3, with TRBD2 identical over 9 bases. The trim removed 9 bases at V and 2 bases at J, leaving 10 bases unmatched. Germline V gene sequence: CDR1 SGHTS, CDR2 YDEGEE. This CDR3 contains 15 residues. This CDR3 is CATKPGLALTDTQYS. The DNA for the CDR3 is TGTGCCACCAAACCTGGACTAGCGCTCACAGATACGCAGTATTCT.

This clonotype was seen at least ten times. The genes are TRBV10-1 and TRBJ2-5; D remains unclear. V lost 2 bases and J 8 bases, leaving 21 bases between the germline ends. The CDR3 covers 16 residues. Germline CDR1 reads WNHNN; CDR2 reads SYGVQD (reference sequence). The CDR3 DNA is TGCGCCAGCAGTGAGCCCTTACGTCAACAGATCAACACCCAGTACTTC. Residues: CASSEPLRQQINTQYF.

This clonotype was detected only once. The gene calls are TRBV12-3 or TRBV12-4 and TRBJ1-1; D remains unclear. This CDR3 has 14 amino acids. The germline V and J ends were trimmed by 3 bases and 7 bases, with 15 bases remaining between them. The CDR3 loop is CASSFRQAVGEAFF. DNA for the CDR3: TGTGCCAGCAGTTTTCGTCAGGCTGTAGGTGAAGCTTTCTTT.